The clone carrying this T cell receptor beta chain was seen a few times. Its antigen is not known. These data come from a study of T-cell memory formation after mild COVID-19. Across the whole study: There were largely donor-specific TCR clusters. Study findings and constraints: Chiefly within CM and EM were the contracting CD4+ clones; CD8+ ones were within EMRA. CD4/CD8 balance characterized clones contracting day 15 to 85, and CD4+ skew characterized later expanders.

Sample barcodes and UMIs were carried by the TCR alpha and TCR beta cDNA libraries that 5'RACE generated with constant-segment primers. TCRdb processed the 5' RACE reads anew with MiXCR; each CDR3 protein has one entry. In the table there are 200,000 or so distinct CDR3 sequences, 9.5% of which are singletons. V was pared by 4 bases and J by 4 bases, with 7 bases between. CDR1 and CDR2 (germline): SQVTM, ANQGSEA. CDR3 length: 11 amino acids. Material: PBMCs or a T cell subset sorted from them (not recorded which). The source of this sequence is a man aged 18 to 30 who had mild COVID-19 (a few samples of this study predate the infection). Cell type and time point are not known. This chain connects TRBV29-1 to TRBJ1-2; D possibly corresponds to TRBD1 (5 bases). The DNA of the CDR3 is TGCAGCGTTGGAGGGGCCTATGGCTACACCTTC. Translating it yields CSVGGAYGYTF.